This passage covers 4 T cell receptor beta chains from one sample sequenced in a study of T cell clonotyping in hematopoietic cell transplantation. The data were produced by immunoSEQ multiplex PCR, yet TCRdb's version contains in-frame clones alone and is incomplete. The table lists approximately 17,000 clones, 85% to 90% of them singletons. The sample consisted of peripheral blood mononuclear cells. The receptors come from a man aged 50 to 60 in good health. Some clones in this sample may be carry-over from other donors' samples.

The chain employs TRBV25-1 and TRBJ1-1, with D maybe TRBD1 (6 bases). With 1 base removed from V and 4 bases from J, the gap between germline ends came to 13 bases. The CDR3 has 15 residues. CDR1 MGHDK and CDR2 SYGVNS come from the germline V gene. The CDR3 here is CASSEFGGAGTEAFF. The CDR3, as DNA: TGTGCCAGCAGTGAATTTGGGGGGGCAGGCACTGAAGCTTTCTTT.

The genes are TRBV5-1 and TRBJ2-5; D is ambiguous. CDR1 is SGHRS, CDR2 YFSETQ, per germline. The germline V and J ends were trimmed by 1 base and 3 bases, with 10 bases remaining between them. The CDR3 is made up of 14 amino acids. In DNA, the CDR3 is TGCGCCAGCAGCTTGTTGCGACTCGAAGAGACCCAGTACTTC. It encodes CASSLLRLEETQYF. The whole variable domain, remainder taken from reference TRBV5-1 and TRBJ2-5, is KAGVTQTPRYLIKTRGQQVTLSCSPISGHRSVSWYQQTPGQGLQFLFEYFSETQRNKGNFPGRFSGRQFSNSRSEMNVSTLELGDSALYLCASSLLRLEETQYFGPGTRLLVL.

CDR3 DNA sequence: TGTGCCAGCAGTTACATCGGGACAGGGGGAGACTATGGCTACACCTTC. It encodes CASSYIGTGGDYGYTF. The chain employs TRBV6-5 and TRBJ1-2, with TRBD1 identical over 11 bases. This CDR3 contains 16 residues. Germline V gene data show CDR1 as MNHEY and CDR2 as SVGAGI. Losses at the gene ends were 2 bases for V and 3 bases for J; bases not matched to a gene: 5.

This CDR3 is CASSHAPQGVGGYTF. The CDR3 bases are TGTGCCAGCAGTCACGCCCCGCAGGGGGTCGGTGGCTACACCTTC. This chain uses TRBV7-9 with TRBJ1-2; 7 bases are a match to TRBD1. The CDR3 contains 15 residues. J lost 7 bases, V lost 6 bases, and 14 bases had no gene match. Germline V gene sequence: CDR1 SEHNR, CDR2 FQNEAQ (reference sequence).